This T cell receptor beta chain was documented in a study of cytomegalovirus exposure and HLA in healthy donors. Study-level points and caveats: First-cohort TCR clusters tended to co-occur in the 90 to 150 validation repertoires, a later analysis found.

Per germline, CDR1 SGDLS and CDR2 YYNGEE. The CDR3 runs 17 residues. V shed 7 bases and J 4 bases; nucleotides not matched to a gene: 17. Comment on this clone: No antigen is known for it.

TCRdb's table, derived via immunoSEQ multiplex PCR, lists solely in-frame clones and lacks some. The profile shows approximately 88,000 clones, almost 85% of them singletons. V usage is TRBV9 and J usage is TRBJ2-3; 8 bases are a match to TRBD1. The specimen sequenced was PBMCs. The TCR was taken from a woman younger than 35 in good health and CMV-seropositive. The CDR3 protein is CASQRADRALGADTQYF. Written as DNA, the CDR3 is TGTGCCAGCCAGAGGGCGGACAGGGCCCTAGGGGCAGATACGCAGTATTTT.